Included here is one TCR beta chain sequence, with context. Its antigen is not identified. Genomic DNA provided the template from which TCR beta VDJ and CDR3 profiles were obtained. TCRdb passed the reads through MiXCR, listing each CDR3 protein once. The repertoire holds about 160,000 distinct CDR3 sequences, with around 52% as singletons. This specimen comes from a study of CD8+CD57+ T cells in acquired aplastic anemia. Turning to the study itself: Recorded DNA amounts for sorted CD4+ and CD8+ cells had an average of 3.2 ug.

V gave up 5 bases and J gave up 4 bases, with 15 bases separating them. The CDR3 runs 13 residues. Germline CDR1 reads DFQATT; CDR2 reads SNEGSKA (reference sequence). Study observations and caveats: Researchers report that some 31 CD8+ CDR3 sequences appeared in both patients and controls.

CD8+CD57+ cell expansion, shown by flow cytometry, had occurred in the patients selected for sequencing. The source of this sequence is a human donor with aplastic anemia. The material sequenced was sorted CD4+, CD8+, or CD8+CD57+ T cells (not recorded which) from PBMCs. The V and J genes are TRBV20-1 and TRBJ2-7, with D tentatively TRBD1 (8 bases). CDR3 sequence: CSAPHRGGYEQYF. DNA of the CDR3: TGCAGTGCTCCTCACAGGGGGGGGTACGAGCAGTACTTC.